The clone carrying this T cell receptor (beta chain) was seen just once. The antigen is unknown. Building the TCR beta libraries relied on iRepertoire HTBI primers, and CDR3 regions underwent Arm-PCR. TCRdb re-analysed the multiplex PCR reads in MiXCR, keeping a single row per CDR3 protein. The data show about 620,000 distinct CDR3 sequences, 16% seen once. The germline CDR1 and CDR2 sequences are MNHEY and SMNVEV (reference sequence). Trimming at V came to 6 bases and at J to 3 bases, leaving 10 bases not matched to a gene. The CDR3 has 15 residues. Time point in this sample: newly diagnosed GD, antithyroid drugs for less than 3 months. The TCR library was made from RNA that had been extracted from PBMCs in TRIzol. This specimen belongs to a study of regulatory T cells in long-lasting Graves disease. Study at large: Antithyroid drugs had been taken by newly diagnosed Graves' patients for under 3 months.

Study results and limitations: Favored gene segments in persistent disease were TRBV28, TRBJ1-2 and TRBJ2-5.

This sample was also put to use in a study of T cells in Graves' hyperthyroidism and ophthalmopathy. That source reports: First-round RT-PCR targeting the TCR CDR3 was performed with the HTBI primer set.

The starting material was peripheral blood mononuclear cells (PBMCs), obtained at new diagnosis, from a patient treated with antithyroid drugs. The TCR comes from a woman aged 25 to 45 with Graves disease. The V call is TRBV27, the J call TRBJ2-7; 8 nucleotides match TRBD1. This CDR3 is CASRSYGTGLYEQYF. The CDR3 coding sequence is TGTGCCAGCAGGTCTTATGGGACAGGTCTCTACGAGCAGTACTTC.